Below, 24 T cell receptor beta chains from the same sample are listed, as sequenced in a study of T cell responses to AZD1222 COVID-19 vaccine. Produced via immunoSEQ multiplex PCR; TCRdb's table is partial and in-frame only. This table holds approximately 79,000 clones, about 88% found once. Sequencing was performed on peripheral blood, taken on day 0 of AZD1222 vaccination. The receptors come from an adult in good health.

V is TRBV12-5 and J is TRBJ1-2; 12 nucleotides agree with TRBD1. Germline CDR1 LGHNT, CDR2 FRNRAP. This CDR3 contains 15 residues. V gave up 4 bases and J gave up 4 bases; unmatched junction bases: 4. The CDR3 DNA reads as TGTGCTAGTGGTTCCCCGGGACAGGGGGCCTATGGCTACACCTTC. Encoded protein: CASGSPGQGAYGYTF. Looking up the rest from reference TRBV12-5 and TRBJ1-2 gives the full variable domain: DARVTQTPRHKVTEMGQEVTMRCQPILGHNTVFWYRQTMMQGLELLAYFRNRAPLDDSGMPKDRFSAEMPDATLATLKIQPSEPRDSAVYFCASGSPGQGAYGYTFGSGTRLTVV.

The CDR3 DNA reads as TGTGCCAGTACCCCCCCTGGGACTAGCGGGAGAGTAGATACGCAGTATTTT. Encoded protein: CASTPPGTSGRVDTQYF. The genes are TRBV19 and TRBJ2-3, with TRBD2 matching over 14 bases. The CDR3 spans 17 residues. Unmatched junction bases numbered 11, after V lost 7 bases and J lost 5 bases. Looked up from germline, CDR1 is LNHDA and CDR2 is SQIVND (reference sequence).

The J gene is TRBJ2-3, the V gene TRBV7-9; TRBD2 matches 8 bases. Germline V lookup: CDR1 SEHNR, CDR2 FQNEAQ (reference sequence). The V and J ends lost 5 bases and 2 bases, in that order; junction bases with no gene match: 3. The CDR3 has 14 amino acids. CDR3 in amino acids: CASSPSGSTDTQYF. As DNA, the CDR3 is TGTGCCAGCAGCCCTAGCGGGTCCACAGATACGCAGTATTTT.

This clone has just one count. The rearrangement joins TRBV11-2 to TRBJ2-7, with 9 bases identical to TRBD1. The CDR3 is 16 amino acids. With 5 bases clipped from V and 5 bases from J, the junction kept 13 bases outside the gene matches. Germline CDR1 is SGHAT and CDR2 is FQNNGV. CDR3 coding DNA: TGTGCCAGCAGCACCGGGTGGGGGACAGGGCTCGACGAGCAGTACTTC. It is translated as CASSTGWGTGLDEQYF. Variable domain in full (rest from reference TRBV11-2 and TRBJ2-7): EAGVAQSPRYKIIEKRQSVAFWCNPISGHATLYWYQQILGQGPKLLIQFQNNGVVDDSQLPKDRFSAERLKGVDSTLKIQPAKLEDSAVYLCASSTGWGTGLDEQYFGPGTRLTVT.

The rearrangement joins TRBV7-2 to TRBJ2-6, with TRBD1 as a possible D gene (6 bases). Germline CDR1 reads SGHTA; CDR2 reads FQGNSA. The CDR3 runs to 15 residues. The V and J ends lost 5 bases and 9 bases respectively, with 17 bases between them. CDR3 in amino acids: CASSLNPGDGNVLTF. The CDR3 nucleotides are TGTGCCAGCAGCCTAAACCCAGGGGATGGCAACGTCCTGACTTTC.

The chain employs TRBV2 and TRBJ1-2, with 9 bases that match TRBD1. CDR3 length: 12 amino acids. Germline loops: CDR1 SNHLY, CDR2 FYNNEI. V lost 7 bases, J lost 6 bases, and 3 bases stayed unmatched. The CDR3 DNA reads as TGTGCCAGCATACAGGGGGCCAATGGCTACACCTTC. Its protein product is CASIQGANGYTF.

The chain combines TRBV2 with TRBJ2-5; D might be TRBD2 (6 bases). Looked up from germline, CDR1 is SNHLY and CDR2 is FYNNEI. The CDR3 runs to 12 residues. V shed 3 bases and J shed 7 bases, with 9 bases lying between them. CDR3 nucleotides: TGTGCCAGCAGTGACCGGAGGGGGACCCAGTACTTC. Protein product: CASSDRRGTQYF.

CDR3 nucleotides: TGTGCCAGCACTCTGACCGGGAGAAGGGGCGAGCAGTACTTC. Translating it yields CASTLTGRRGEQYF. V gene TRBV6-5 combines with J gene TRBJ2-7, with a tentative D call TRBD2 (6 bases). Germline CDR1 MNHEY, CDR2 SVGAGI. This CDR3 has 14 amino acids. The V and J ends lost 7 bases and 6 bases respectively, with 19 bases between them.

The rearrangement links TRBV5-1 to TRBJ1-2; unclear D gene. Germline V gene lookup returns CDR1 SGHRS and CDR2 YFSETQ. The CDR3 length is 12 residues. V shed 3 bases and J shed 4 bases, with 7 bases lying between them. CDR3 bases: TGCGCCAGCAGCTATGACCGCTATGGCTACACCTTC. Translation gives CASSYDRYGYTF.

V and J are TRBV6-5 and TRBJ1-1; the match to TRBD1 covers 7 bases. The CDR3 spans 14 residues. Germline CDR1 and CDR2: MNHEY and SVGAGI. Trimming at V came to 7 bases and at J to 3 bases, leaving 8 bases not matched to a gene. CDR3 in amino acids: CASINRGYDTEAFF. In nucleotides, the CDR3 is TGTGCCAGCATTAACAGGGGATACGACACTGAAGCTTTCTTT.

This clone was observed a single time. This chain joins TRBV7-8 and TRBJ1-2; D is unclear. V was pared by 7 bases and J by 2 bases, with 14 bases between. Germline CDR1 SGHVS, CDR2 FQNEAQ. This CDR3 contains 14 residues. CDR3 sequence: CASNSGGKNYGYTF. The DNA of the CDR3 is TGTGCCAGCAACTCCGGCGGAAAAAACTATGGCTACACCTTC.

The chain combines TRBV9 with TRBJ1-6; D perhaps matches TRBD1 (5 bases). CDR1 and CDR2 from the germline V gene are SGDLS and YYNGEE. This CDR3 spans 15 amino acids. Trimming cost V 4 bases and J 7 bases, with 15 bases left between them. DNA of the CDR3: TGTGCCAGCAGCCGACGGGGGGATGGGAATTCACCCCTCCACTTT. Amino acids: CASSRRGDGNSPLHF.

This chain joins TRBV4-2 and TRBJ2-7, with a weak D call TRBD1 (6 bases). The V gene lost 0 bases and the J gene lost 0 bases, with 15 bases spanning the gap. Germline values: CDR1 LGHNA, CDR2 YNFKEQ. The CDR3 extends over 17 amino acids. The CDR3 here is CASSQDAYRDVSYEQYF. DNA of the CDR3: TGTGCCAGCAGCCAAGACGCCTACAGGGACGTCTCCTACGAGCAGTACTTC.

The chain has TRBV10-3 and TRBJ2-1; a possible D gene is TRBD1 (6 bases). Germline values: CDR1 ENHRY, CDR2 SYGVKD. The CDR3 has 12 residues. Trimming cost V 7 bases and J 5 bases, with 9 bases left between them. CDR3 protein: CAIMAGDNEQFF. The CDR3 DNA reads as TGTGCCATCATGGCAGGGGACAATGAGCAGTTCTTC.

The gene calls are TRBV7-9 and TRBJ2-3, with TRBD1 as a possible D gene (6 bases). V lost 5 bases, J lost 6 bases, and 9 bases lay in between. In germline, CDR1 is SEHNR, CDR2 FQNEAQ (reference sequence). The CDR3 totals 12 residues. The CDR3 DNA follows: TGTGCCAGCAGCGACCAGGGGGATACGCAGTATTTT. Its protein is CASSDQGDTQYF.

The chain links TRBV6-2 or TRBV6-3 to TRBJ1-2, with D possibly TRBD1 on 5 matching bases. V lost 5 bases and J lost 3, with 16 bases in between. There are 15 residues in the CDR3. The germline V gene encodes CDR1 MNHEY and CDR2 SVGEGT. As DNA, the CDR3 is TGTGCCAGCAGTGACCCGCAAACAGGACACTATGGCTACACCTTC. Encoded protein: CASSDPQTGHYGYTF.

This rearrangement joins TRBV2 to TRBJ1-2; TRBD1 aligns across 10 bases. V lost 5 bases, J lost 5 bases, and 2 bases stayed unmatched. Germline V gene lookup returns CDR1 SNHLY and CDR2 FYNNEI. The CDR3 extends over 13 amino acids. The CDR3 DNA is TGTGCCAGCAGTCGGGGACAGGGGTATGGCTACACCTTC. Translated: CASSRGQGYGYTF.

The chain carries TRBV6-5 and TRBJ2-7; TRBD2 agrees at 10 bases. CDR1 MNHEY and CDR2 SVGAGI come from the germline V gene. Trimming removed 6 bases from V and 2 bases from J; junction bases left unmatched: 7. The CDR3 is 15 residues long. This chain's CDR3 is CASSLQTSGPYEQYF. The CDR3 DNA sequence: TGTGCCAGCAGCCTGCAGACTAGCGGGCCCTACGAGCAGTACTTC.

This chain uses TRBV19 with TRBJ1-1; 7 nucleotides line up with TRBD1. The CDR3 totals 16 residues. From germline, CDR1 is LNHDA and CDR2 SQIVND (reference sequence). Trimming at V came to 2 bases and at J to 2 bases, leaving 8 bases not matched to a gene. CDR3 bases: TGTGCCAGTAGTATAAAGGGGGCTCCTTTAAACACTGAAGCTTTCTTT. The encoded protein is CASSIKGAPLNTEAFF. Combining the CDR3 with reference TRBV19 and TRBJ1-1 gives the whole variable domain DGGITQSPKYLFRKEGQNVTLSCEQNLNHDAMYWYRQDPGQGLRLIYYSQIVNDFQKGDIAEGYSVSREKKESFPLTVTSAQKNPTAFYLCASSIKGAPLNTEAFFGQGTRLTVV.

This chain links TRBV4-1 with TRBJ2-3; D ambiguous. This CDR3 region has 16 residues. Germline V gives CDR1 MGHRA, CDR2 YSYEKL. The V end lost 1 base, the J end lost 2 bases, and 13 bases lay between the germline ends. The CDR3 here is CASSQVVGLDTDTQYF. The DNA for the CDR3 is TGCGCCAGCAGCCAAGTTGTAGGTCTCGACACAGATACGCAGTATTTT.

This chain uses TRBV5-1 with TRBJ2-7; the match to TRBD2 covers 7 bases. CDR3 length equals 13 residues. The V and J ends lost 7 bases and 0 bases, in that order; junction bases with no gene match: 4. Germline-derived CDR1 and CDR2 are SGHRS and YFSETQ. The CDR3 DNA is TGCGCCAGCGGCCGGGAGGTCTCCTACGAGCAGTACTTC. Its translation is CASGREVSYEQYF.

The chain carries TRBV5-1 and TRBJ1-6, with 8 bases matching TRBD1. The CDR3 totals 14 residues. Germline V gene data show CDR1 as SGHRS and CDR2 as YFSETQ. Germline trimming cut 3 bases from V and 10 bases from J; bases unmatched to any gene: 6. In DNA, the CDR3 is TGCGCCAGCAGCTGGGGACAGGACGGGTCACCCCTCCACTTT. It encodes CASSWGQDGSPLHF.

V gene TRBV6-6 combines with J gene TRBJ1-1; 9 bases map to TRBD1. Trimming removed 5 bases from V and 4 bases from J; junction bases left unmatched: 14. CDR3 size: 17 residues. Per germline, CDR1 MNHNY and CDR2 SVGAGI (reference sequence). CDR3 sequence: CASSRSGQGASVTEAFF. The CDR3 DNA sequence: TGTGCCAGCAGTAGATCGGGACAGGGTGCTTCGGTCACTGAAGCTTTCTTT.

The gene calls are TRBV6-4 and TRBJ1-6, with D possibly TRBD1 on 5 matching bases. Germline lookup yields CDR1 MRHNA and CDR2 SNTAGT. Trimming removed 6 bases at V and 0 bases at J, with 12 bases between. The CDR3 runs 16 residues. The CDR3 spells CASRRDSTSYNSPLHF. The CDR3 nucleotides read TGTGCCAGCAGGAGGGACTCCACCTCCTATAATTCACCCCTCCACTTT.